Presented here are 11 T cell receptor beta chains from one specimen sequenced in a study of regulatory T cells in long-lasting Graves disease. Time point meaning: persistent/refractory GD, antithyroid drugs over 5 years with positive TRAb. The TCR library was made from RNA extracted from PBMCs. CDR3 regions were amplified by Arm-PCR using iRepertoire HTBI primers to build TCR beta libraries. TCRdb re-called the multiplex PCR reads through MiXCR, storing one row per CDR3 protein. The sample has about 470,000 distinct CDR3 sequences, under 25% seen once. Material: peripheral blood mononuclear cells (PBMCs), obtained when the disease was refractory, from a patient treated with antithyroid drugs. These receptors originate from a female donor with Graves disease.

This clonotype has ten or more counts. V usage is TRBV11-1 and J usage is TRBJ1-2; unclear D gene. The CDR3 contains 13 residues. CDR1 is SGHAT, CDR2 FQDESV, per germline (reference sequence). The germline V and J ends were trimmed by 5 bases and 8 bases, with 15 bases remaining between them. CDR3 in amino acids: CASSLDKGEGYTF. The CDR3 nucleotides read TGTGCCAGCAGCCTCGACAAGGGTGAAGGCTACACCTTC.

The V gene is TRBV9, the J gene TRBJ2-2; a weak D match, TRBD2 (6 bases). The CDR3 is 16 residues long. V shed 0 bases and J shed 6 bases, with 15 bases lying between them. CDR1 SGDLS and CDR2 YYNGEE come from the germline V gene. The CDR3 bases are TGTGCCAGCAGCGTAGCGGGAGACCCGGTACCCGGGGAGCTGTTTTTT. This sequence encodes CASSVAGDPVPGELFF.

In its sample, this clonotype was seen many times. This chain connects TRBV28 to TRBJ1-1; the D gene is possibly TRBD1 (5 bases). The V end was cut by 3 bases, the J end by 1 base, with 9 bases between. CDR3 length: 14 residues. The germline CDR1 and CDR2 sequences are MDHEN and SYDVKM. CDR3 sequence reads: CASSLRQTNTEAFF. CDR3 nucleotides: TGTGCCAGCAGTTTGAGACAGACGAACACTGAAGCTTTCTTT.

This clonotype was seen at least ten times. The chain has TRBV2 and TRBJ1-1; D gene ambiguous. This CDR3 has 13 residues. Trimming cost V 7 bases and J 4 bases, with 13 bases left between them. CDR1 is SNHLY, CDR2 FYNNEI, per germline. CDR3: CASIRSVSTEAFF. The DNA for the CDR3 is TGTGCCAGCATCCGTTCAGTGTCCACTGAAGCTTTCTTT.

This clonotype was observed a few times. The chain carries TRBV19 and TRBJ1-4; tentative D call: TRBD1 (6 bases). Germline CDR1 is LNHDA and CDR2 is SQIVND (reference sequence). The CDR3 is 16 amino acids. Trimming shortened V by 4 bases and J by 12 bases, and 24 bases separated the two germline ends. This CDR3 is CASSRPPGQGVRELFF. The DNA of the CDR3 is TGTGCCAGTAGTAGACCACCGGGACAAGGGGTGAGGGAACTGTTTTTT.

This clonotype was counted only a few times. The chain carries TRBV9 and TRBJ1-2, with D maybe TRBD1 (6 bases). Per the germline V gene, CDR1 is SGDLS and CDR2 is YYNGEE. The CDR3 is 15 residues long. Trimming pared 0 bases from V and 1 base from J, leaving 10 bases between. Here the CDR3 DNA reads TGTGCCAGCAGCGTAGGGGACACTCTTAACTATGGCTACACCTTC. As protein: CASSVGDTLNYGYTF. Full variable domain (remainder filled in from reference TRBV9 and TRBJ1-2): DSGVTQTPKHLITATGQRVTLRCSPRSGDLSVYWYQQSLDQGLQFLIQYYNGEERAKGNILERFSAQQFPDLHSELNLSSLELGDSALYFCASSVGDTLNYGYTFGSGTRLTVV.

The V call is TRBV15, the J call TRBJ2-7; 8 nucleotides line up with TRBD1. This CDR3 contains 13 residues. Germline V gene data show CDR1 as LNHNV and CDR2 as YYDKDF (reference sequence). With V trimmed by 7 bases and J by 7 bases, 9 bases remained unmatched. CDR3 in amino acids: CATTVFRGQEQYF. The CDR3 region has the DNA TGTGCCACCACGGTCTTCAGGGGGCAAGAGCAGTACTTC.

The table lists this clonotype with a few counts. The rearrangement uses TRBV3-1 and TRBJ1-1; TRBD1 might be the D (6 bases). Germline lookup yields CDR1 LGHDT and CDR2 YNNKEL (reference sequence). The CDR3 runs to 15 residues. Deletions cut 4 bases from V and 0 bases from J, with 12 bases between. Written as DNA, the CDR3 is TGTGCCAGCAGCCGAGGGGGGGTGGTGAACACTGAAGCTTTCTTT. Translating it yields CASSRGGVVNTEAFF.

Of note for this clonotype: Without the conserved terminal phenylalanine or tryptophan, this CDR3 likely stems from a read error. CDR3 sequence: CASGTGVRETQYL. CDR3 DNA: TGTGCTAGTGGGACAGGGGTGCGAGAGACCCAGTACCTC. The V gene is TRBV12-5, the J gene TRBJ2-5; 8 nucleotides match TRBD1. Germline CDR1 reads LGHNT; CDR2 reads FRNRAP. The CDR3 spans 13 residues. The trim removed 6 bases at V and 4 bases at J, leaving 4 bases unmatched.

This clonotype showed up many times. This chain links TRBV29-1 with TRBJ1-1, with D possibly matching TRBD1 (6 bases). CDR3 size: 12 residues. Trimming took 4 bases from V and 3 from J, leaving 9 bases between them. Germline V CDR1 and CDR2: SQVTM, ANQGSEA. In DNA, the CDR3 is TGCAGCGTTGGCAGGGGTGACACTGAAGCTTTCTTT. Its protein is CSVGRGDTEAFF. Combining the CDR3 with reference TRBV29-1 and TRBJ1-1 gives the whole variable domain SAVISQKPSRDICQRGTSLTIQCQVDSQVTMMFWYRQQPGQSLTLIATANQGSEATYESGFVIDKFPISRPNLTFSTLTVSNMSPEDSSIYLCSVGRGDTEAFFGQGTRLTVV.

This clonotype has ten or more counts. The V gene is TRBV12-3 or TRBV12-4, the J gene TRBJ2-4, with a possible D match to TRBD1 (5 bases). The CDR3 runs to 16 residues. V gave up 2 bases and J gave up 2 bases, with 13 bases separating them. CDR3 protein: CASSLSGMGPKNIQYF. The CDR3 region has the DNA TGTGCCAGCAGTTTATCTGGTATGGGGCCCAAAAACATTCAGTACTTC.